Below, one T cell receptor beta chain is given with its context. There are 15 residues in the CDR3. The germline V gene has CDR1 SGHRS and CDR2 YFSETQ. Between the trimmed V and J ends, which lost 3 bases and 6 bases, there was a span of 18 bases. These data belong to a study of blood T cell repertoires in COVID-19. Profiled with immunoSEQ multiplex PCR; TCRdb holds only in-frame clones, not every one. The sample consists of 150,000 to 200,000 clones, 65% to 90% of them appearing once. Sequencing used peripheral blood. This sequence originates from a man in his 60s with acute or convalescent COVID-19. V and J are TRBV5-1 and TRBJ1-2; D unresolved. CDR3 loop: CASSSDGRSTDGYTF. CDR3 coding DNA: TGCGCCAGCAGCTCGGACGGGAGGTCAACGGATGGCTACACCTTC.